Shown below are 8 T cell receptor beta chains from a single sample sequenced in a study of T cell responses to AZD1222 COVID-19 vaccine. TCRdb's copy holds only in-frame clones and misses some; the assay was immunoSEQ multiplex PCR. Among some 100,000 clones listed, 80% to 90% were seen once. Source: peripheral blood, taken 28 days after the second AZD1222 dose. Receptors were obtained from an adult who received the AZD1222 COVID-19 vaccine.

The chain recombines TRBV28 with TRBJ1-5; D is perhaps TRBD1 (5 bases). CDR3 length: 15 amino acids. Germline loops: CDR1 MDHEN, CDR2 SYDVKM. Trimming left V 6 bases short and J 2 bases short, with 14 bases between. This CDR3 reads CASRTRTSGNQPQHF. CDR3 coding DNA: TGTGCCAGCAGGACCAGGACATCAGGCAATCAGCCCCAGCATTTT.

The chain joins TRBV6-2 or TRBV6-3 to TRBJ1-2, with 7 bases that match TRBD1. V lost 6 bases to trimming and J lost 8 bases; unmatched junction nucleotides: 3. The CDR3 loop spans 11 amino acids. The germline gives CDR1 MNHEY, CDR2 SVGEGT. The CDR3 nucleotides are TGTGCCAGCAGCCGGGACAGCGGCTACACCTTC. This encodes CASSRDSGYTF.

The CDR3 region has the DNA TGCGCCAGCAGCTTGGCCATCCCCTACGAGCAGTACTTC. Its protein product is CASSLAIPYEQYF. The chain carries TRBV5-1 and TRBJ2-7, with D uncertain. Trimming cost V 0 bases and J 2 bases, with 6 bases left between them. The CDR3 totals 13 residues. Germline V lookup: CDR1 SGHRS, CDR2 YFSETQ.

V usage is TRBV27 and J usage is TRBJ1-5; D uncertain. Germline CDR1 is MNHEY and CDR2 is SMNVEV (reference sequence). The CDR3 totals 16 residues. The V and J ends lost 3 bases and 3 bases respectively, with 15 bases between them. CDR3 residues: CASSFLSAGDNQPQHF. As DNA, the CDR3 is TGTGCCAGCAGTTTCTTATCGGCGGGCGACAATCAGCCCCAGCATTTT.

This chain joins TRBV28 and TRBJ2-1; 10 nucleotides line up with TRBD2. After removal of 6 bases from V and 10 bases from J, the junction contained 12 bases not matched to a gene. The CDR3 sequence is 15 residues long. Germline-derived CDR1 and CDR2 are MDHEN and SYDVKM. This chain's CDR3 is CASRSPSGRAREQFF. CDR3 DNA: TGTGCCAGCAGAAGCCCCAGCGGGAGGGCCCGGGAGCAGTTCTTC.

The rearrangement joins TRBV30 to TRBJ1-5, with D possibly being TRBD1 (5 bases). The V end was cut by 3 bases, the J end by 4 bases, with 19 bases between. The germline V gene has CDR1 GTSNPN and CDR2 SVGIG (reference sequence). CDR3 size: 16 residues. The CDR3 protein is CAWRGERDRRNQPQHF. CDR3 sequence (DNA): TGTGCCTGGAGGGGGGAGCGGGACCGAAGGAATCAGCCCCAGCATTTT. The entire variable domain, with the rest obtained from reference TRBV30 and TRBJ1-5, is as follows: SQTIHQWPATLVQPVGSPLSLECTVEGTSNPNLYWYRQAAGRGLQLLFYSVGIGQISSEVPQNLSASRPQDRQFILSSKKLLLSDSGFYLCAWRGERDRRNQPQHFGDGTRLSIL.

The chain joins TRBV15 to TRBJ2-5; D possibly corresponds to TRBD1 (5 bases). Per the germline V gene, CDR1 is LNHNV and CDR2 is YYDKDF (reference sequence). The germline V and J ends were trimmed by 8 bases and 3 bases, with 13 bases remaining between them. There are 13 residues in the CDR3. The CDR3 sequence: CATGRRAKETQYF. CDR3 bases: TGTGCCACCGGCCGCAGGGCAAAAGAGACCCAGTACTTC.

The chain uses TRBV11-3 and TRBJ2-3; maybe TRBD2 (7 bases). Trimming removed 1 base from V and 1 base from J, with 9 bases in between. Germline values: CDR1 SGHNT, CDR2 YENEEA. CDR3 length: 15 residues. This CDR3 is CASSLGRGRTDTQYF. The CDR3, as DNA: TGTGCCAGCAGCTTAGGGCGGGGGCGCACAGATACGCAGTATTTT. The variable domain in full, with the rest retrieved from reference TRBV11-3 and TRBJ2-3, is EAGVVQSPRYKIIEKKQPVAFWCNPISGHNTLYWYLQNLGQGPELLIRYENEEAVDDSQLPKDRFSAERLKGVDSTLKIQPAELGDSAVYLCASSLGRGRTDTQYFGPGTRLTVL.